What follows are 22 T cell receptor beta chains derived from one specimen sequenced in a study of blood T cell repertoires in COVID-19. TCRdb's table, derived via immunoSEQ multiplex PCR, lists solely in-frame clones and lacks some. This table holds about 150,000 clones, roughly 86% found once. Specimen: peripheral blood. These receptors originate from a woman aged 80 or over with COVID-19, enrolled during active disease.

This sequence joins TRBV7-2 and TRBJ2-5; TRBD2 aligns across 9 bases. The CDR3 is made up of 18 amino acids. V was pared by 1 base and J by 5 bases, with 14 bases of the junction left unmatched. In germline, CDR1 is SGHTA, CDR2 FQGNSA. CDR3 nucleotide sequence: TGTGCCAGCAGCTTAGAACGGGTTAGCGGGGGCCGCGGGGAGACCCAGTACTTC. Translation gives CASSLERVSGGRGETQYF.

The V call is TRBV4-3, the J call TRBJ1-4; 8 bases are shared with TRBD1. The CDR3 is made up of 16 amino acids. Germline CDR1 LGHNA, CDR2 YSLEER. V trimming: 1 base; J trimming: 6 bases; junction bases outside the gene matches: 7. The CDR3 spells CASSQVPGGIDEKLFF. The CDR3, as DNA: TGCGCCAGCAGCCAAGTTCCAGGGGGCATTGATGAAAAACTGTTTTTT.

A single count supports this clone. The J gene is TRBJ1-5, the V gene TRBV10-3; the D is unclear. The CDR3 runs 12 residues. Germline CDR1 ENHRY, CDR2 SYGVKD. V was shortened by 10 bases and J by 6 bases, with 13 bases between the two germline ends. The CDR3 loop is CATAEGTQPQHF. CDR3 DNA: TGTGCCACCGCCGAGGGTACTCAGCCCCAGCATTTT.

This chain connects TRBV18 to TRBJ1-5, with D possibly being TRBD1 (6 bases). The V end was cut by 4 bases, the J end by 2 bases, with 18 bases between. Germline CDR1 and CDR2: KGHSH and LQKENI. This CDR3 contains 17 residues. CDR3 bases: TGTGCCAGCTCACTTCGACGGGGGGCGGAGGGCAATCAGCCCCAGCATTTT. This codes for CASSLRRGAEGNQPQHF.

The V and J genes are TRBV11-2 and TRBJ2-3; D call uncertain. This CDR3 spans 13 amino acids. V shed 0 bases and J shed 10 bases, with 11 bases lying between them. Per germline, CDR1 SGHAT and CDR2 FQNNGV. As DNA, the CDR3 is TGTGCCAGCAGCTTAGACCGAGCCCCTCCGCAGTATTTT. Its protein product is CASSLDRAPPQYF.

J is TRBJ2-1 and V is TRBV10-1; 11 positions agree with TRBD2. From germline, CDR1 is WNHNN and CDR2 SYGVQD (reference sequence). With 4 bases clipped from V and 5 bases from J, the junction kept 4 bases outside the gene matches. The CDR3 is made up of 15 amino acids. The CDR3 region is CASSAGLAVDNEQFF. The CDR3 bases are TGCGCCAGCAGTGCGGGACTAGCGGTGGACAATGAGCAGTTCTTC.

The CDR3 DNA reads as TGTGCCAGCAGTGATTGGACAGGGCGAGAGACCCAGTACTTC. Translation gives CASSDWTGRETQYF. The chain links TRBV2 to TRBJ2-5; 8 nucleotides line up with TRBD1. This CDR3 has 14 amino acids. V lost 3 bases, J lost 4 bases, and 4 bases stayed unmatched. Germline CDR1 and CDR2: SNHLY and FYNNEI.

The chain carries TRBV4-1 and TRBJ1-1; 9 nucleotides agree with TRBD1. Germline V gene data show CDR1 as MGHRA and CDR2 as YSYEKL. Unmatched junction bases numbered 2, after V lost 1 base and J lost 2 bases. This CDR3 contains 15 residues. The CDR3 protein is CASSQAQGANTEAFF. CDR3 DNA sequence: TGCGCCAGCAGCCAAGCACAGGGGGCAAACACTGAAGCTTTCTTT.

The chain combines TRBV2 with TRBJ2-1; unclear D gene. The CDR3 covers 14 residues. Germline lookup yields CDR1 SNHLY and CDR2 FYNNEI. V lost 7 bases and J 4 bases, leaving 14 bases between the germline ends. For the CDR3, the DNA is TGTGCCAGCACCTATCGTGGTTATTACAATGAGCAGTTCTTC. Amino acids: CASTYRGYYNEQFF.

This sequence joins TRBV5-1 and TRBJ2-3, with TRBD2 identical over 7 bases. The CDR3 extends over 15 amino acids. The junction had 2 bases not matched to a gene; V was cut back by 0 bases and J by 1 base. Germline values: CDR1 SGHRS, CDR2 YFSETQ. DNA of the CDR3: TGCGCCAGCAGCTTGGTGGCGGGAGGCACAGATACGCAGTATTTT. Its translation: CASSLVAGGTDTQYF.

The chain has TRBV5-1 and TRBJ2-7, with D possibly TRBD2 on 6 matching bases. This CDR3 comprises 14 residues. CDR1 and CDR2 from the germline V gene are SGHRS and YFSETQ. Between the trimmed V and J ends, which lost 5 bases and 1 base, there was a span of 13 bases. The CDR3 DNA reads TGCGCCAGCAGGCAACGGACTATGTCCTACGAGCAGTACTTC. Protein: CASRQRTMSYEQYF.

The rearrangement joins TRBV7-9 to TRBJ2-1; the match to TRBD2 covers 15 bases. J was trimmed by 9 bases and V by 5 bases; bases with no gene match: 8. This CDR3 contains 16 residues. Germline V gene sequence: CDR1 SEHNR, CDR2 FQNEAQ (reference sequence). CDR3: CASSPRTSGGACEQFF. The DNA of the CDR3 is TGTGCCAGCAGCCCCCGGACTAGCGGGGGGGCGTGTGAGCAGTTCTTC. The full variable domain, with the rest looked up from reference TRBV7-9 and TRBJ2-1, is DTGVSQNPRHKITKRGQNVTFRCDPISEHNRLYWYRQTLGQGPEFLTYFQNEAQLEKSRLLSDRFSAERPKGSFSTLEIQRTEQGDSAMYLCASSPRTSGGACEQFFGPGTRLTVL.

J is TRBJ2-1 and V is TRBV5-1; the match to TRBD2 covers 9 bases. V shed 1 base and J 10 bases; nucleotides not matched to a gene: 6. Germline assignment: CDR1 SGHRS and CDR2 YFSETQ. This CDR3 has 14 residues. CDR3 protein: CASSLQPSGEEQFF. CDR3 coding DNA: TGCGCCAGCAGCTTGCAGCCTAGCGGGGAAGAGCAGTTCTTC.

The chain combines TRBV5-5 with TRBJ1-2; 7 bases agree with TRBD1. This CDR3 is built from 15 residues. V lost 4 bases and J lost 5; bases outside the gene matches: 11. The germline gives CDR1 SGHKS, CDR2 YYEKEE (reference sequence). The CDR3, as DNA: TGTGCCAGCAGCCGAACAGGGGCCACCGAGTATGGCTACACCTTC. Its protein is CASSRTGATEYGYTF.

V gene TRBV7-2 combines with J gene TRBJ2-3; TRBD2 might be the D (6 bases). CDR1 and CDR2 from the germline V gene are SGHTA and FQGNSA. The CDR3 loop spans 15 amino acids. V lost 2 bases and J lost 5, with 14 bases in between. The CDR3 is CASSLMLNSGDTQYF. In DNA form, the CDR3 reads TGTGCCAGCAGCTTAATGCTGAATAGCGGAGATACGCAGTATTTT.

Points on this clone: Other DNA sequences in the sample encode the same CDR3. V usage is TRBV18 and J usage is TRBJ2-7, with a weak D call TRBD1 (7 bases). The CDR3 contains 13 residues. Trimming removed 1 base from V and 6 bases from J, with 10 bases in between. Germline CDR1 is KGHSH and CDR2 is LQKENI. The DNA of the CDR3 is TGTGCCAGCTCACCACTCCAGGGGGGCGAGCAGTACTTC. Its protein is CASSPLQGGEQYF.

This chain joins TRBV7-9 and TRBJ2-1, with 7 bases aligning to TRBD2. From germline, CDR1 is SEHNR and CDR2 FQNEAQ (reference sequence). The CDR3 covers 13 residues. J gave up 15 bases and V 5 bases, and 13 bases lay outside the gene matches. CDR3 amino acids: CASSPSSGNGPFF. The CDR3 DNA follows: TGTGCCAGCAGCCCCTCGAGCGGGAATGGCCCGTTCTTC.

V gene TRBV5-1 combines with J gene TRBJ2-1; TRBD1 matches 9 bases. The CDR3 loop spans 15 amino acids. V dropped 0 bases and J dropped 4; count of bases not matched to a gene: 2. The V gene's germline CDR1 is SGHRS and CDR2 YFSETQ. Written as DNA, the CDR3 is TGCGCCAGCAGCTTGGGGACAGGGGTTTACAATGAGCAGTTCTTC. The encoded protein is CASSLGTGVYNEQFF.

The chain employs TRBV27 and TRBJ2-1; D is perhaps TRBD1 (5 bases). CDR1 and CDR2 from the germline V gene are MNHEY and SMNVEV (reference sequence). Trimming took off 2 bases at V and 0 bases at J, with 5 bases between the two ends. The CDR3 sequence is 14 residues long. Here the CDR3 DNA reads TGTGCCAGCAGTTTAACAGGCTCCTACAATGAGCAGTTCTTC. Translating it yields CASSLTGSYNEQFF.

This chain uses TRBV5-8 with TRBJ1-5, with a tentative D call TRBD1 (6 bases). V lost 3 bases and J lost 2, with 18 bases in between. In germline, CDR1 is SGHTS, CDR2 YDEGEE. The CDR3 loop spans 17 amino acids. The CDR3 DNA reads TGTGCCAGCAGCTCGGGGCAGGGGAATTATGGCAATCAGCCCCAGCATTTT. This codes for CASSSGQGNYGNQPQHF.

The rearrangement joins TRBV12-3 or TRBV12-4 to TRBJ2-5, with D unresolved. V was cut by 3 bases and J by 6 bases, with 11 bases left in between. This CDR3 spans 13 amino acids. The CDR3 DNA reads as TGTGCCAGCAGTTTGGTAGCTGGAAAGACCCAGTACTTC. Translation gives CASSLVAGKTQYF.

V and J are TRBV20-1 and TRBJ2-5; TRBD2 matches 8 bases. Germline values: CDR1 DFQATT, CDR2 SNEGSKA (reference sequence). The J segment lost 5 bases and the V segment lost 3 bases, leaving 8 bases of the junction unmatched. The CDR3 is made up of 14 amino acids. CDR3 residues: CSASGEREIETQYF. The CDR3 DNA reads as TGCAGTGCTAGTGGAGAGCGGGAGATCGAGACCCAGTACTTC.